This TCR beta chain originates from a study of blood T cell repertoires in COVID-19. Study-wide context: Samples of COVID-19 (acute and convalescent) were obtained from the United States, Italy and Spain. PBMCs, B-cell-depleted T cells, or T cells were the source of the cDNA or gDNA that made up the material.

Per the original data handling: Reference gene primer amplification gave nucleated cell count estimates. This table comes from immunoSEQ multiplex PCR, and its TCRdb copy is limited to in-frame clones, with some not included. V and J calls and clone size are as listed in that table; D and trimming were resolved from the DNA. In the table there are fewer than 250,000 clones, 84% of which are singletons. Germline CDR1 is MNHEY and CDR2 is SVGAGI. The junction had 12 bases not matched to a gene; V was cut back by 1 base and J by 9 bases. The length of the CDR3 is 16 residues. The clonotype originates from a woman in her 70s with active or convalescent COVID-19. The material sequenced was peripheral blood. The chain links TRBV6-5 to TRBJ2-1; 7 nucleotides line up with TRBD2. CDR3 sequence: CASSYYGGGPSGEQFF. In nucleotides, the CDR3 is TGTGCCAGCAGTTACTACGGGGGAGGGCCATCCGGTGAGCAGTTCTTC.